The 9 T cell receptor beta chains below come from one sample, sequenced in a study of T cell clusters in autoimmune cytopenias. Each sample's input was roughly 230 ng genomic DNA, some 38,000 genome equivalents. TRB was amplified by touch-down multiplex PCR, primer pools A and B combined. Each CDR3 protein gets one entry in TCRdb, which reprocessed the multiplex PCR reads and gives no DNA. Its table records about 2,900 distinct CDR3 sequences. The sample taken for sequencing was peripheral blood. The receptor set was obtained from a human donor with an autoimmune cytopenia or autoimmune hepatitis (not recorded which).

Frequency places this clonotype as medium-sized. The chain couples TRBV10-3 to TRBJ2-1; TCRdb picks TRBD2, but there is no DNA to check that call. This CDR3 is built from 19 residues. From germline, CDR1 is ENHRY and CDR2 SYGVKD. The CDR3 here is CAISESGRTSGGAGNEQFF.

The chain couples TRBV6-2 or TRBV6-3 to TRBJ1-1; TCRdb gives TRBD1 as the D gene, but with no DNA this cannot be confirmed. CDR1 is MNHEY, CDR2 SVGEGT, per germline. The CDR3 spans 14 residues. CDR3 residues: CASTPLGPNTEAFF.

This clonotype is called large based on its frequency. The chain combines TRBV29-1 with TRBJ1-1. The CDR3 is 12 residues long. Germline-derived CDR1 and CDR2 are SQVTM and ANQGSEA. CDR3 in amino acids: CSVGSPNTEAFF.

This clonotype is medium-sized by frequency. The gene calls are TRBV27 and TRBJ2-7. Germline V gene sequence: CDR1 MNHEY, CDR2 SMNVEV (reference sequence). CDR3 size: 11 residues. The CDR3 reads CASTYGYEQYF.

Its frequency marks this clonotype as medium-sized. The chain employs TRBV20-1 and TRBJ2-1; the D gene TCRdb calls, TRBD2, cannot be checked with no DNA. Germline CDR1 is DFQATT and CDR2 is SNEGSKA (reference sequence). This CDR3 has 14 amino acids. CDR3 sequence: CSAIFSGGRNEQFF.

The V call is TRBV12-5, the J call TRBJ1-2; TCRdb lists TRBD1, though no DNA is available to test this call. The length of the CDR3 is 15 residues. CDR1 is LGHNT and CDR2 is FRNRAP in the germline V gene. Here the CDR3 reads CASGLAYGQGNGYTF.

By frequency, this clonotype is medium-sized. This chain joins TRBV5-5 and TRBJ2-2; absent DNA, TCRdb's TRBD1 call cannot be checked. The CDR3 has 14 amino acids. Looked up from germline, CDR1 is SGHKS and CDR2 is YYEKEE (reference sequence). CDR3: CASSFWGGIGELFF.

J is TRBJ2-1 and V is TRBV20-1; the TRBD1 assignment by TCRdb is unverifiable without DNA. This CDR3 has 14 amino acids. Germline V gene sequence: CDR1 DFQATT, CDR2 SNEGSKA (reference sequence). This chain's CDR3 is CSARGGTVYNEQFF.

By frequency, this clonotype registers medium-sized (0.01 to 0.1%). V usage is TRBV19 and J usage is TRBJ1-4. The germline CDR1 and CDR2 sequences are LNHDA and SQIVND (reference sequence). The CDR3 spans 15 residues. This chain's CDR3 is CASSIGGVTNEKLFF.